One and the same sample provided the 20 T cell receptor beta chains below, sequenced in a study of T-cell memory formation after mild COVID-19. In TCRdb, the 5' RACE reads were re-called with MiXCR into one record per CDR3 protein. Among 470,000 or so distinct CDR3 sequences listed, roughly 17% were seen once. The sample taken for sequencing was PBMCs or a T cell subset sorted from them (not recorded which). The receptors shown here come from a man between 18 and 29 years old who had mild COVID-19 (a few samples of this study predate the infection). Cell type and time point are not known.

This clonotype was observed a few times. This chain links TRBV7-9 with TRBJ2-3; D assignment may be TRBD1 or TRBD2 (5 bases each). CDR3 length: 16 residues. Per the germline V gene, CDR1 is SEHNR and CDR2 is FQNEAQ (reference sequence). Trimming stripped 4 bases from V and 3 bases from J, with 17 bases between. CDR3 in DNA: TGTGCCAGCAGCTCCATCCGGGGCAGCCATACAGATACGCAGTATTTT. Translation: CASSSIRGSHTDTQYF.

V gene TRBV4-2 combines with J gene TRBJ2-1, with 10 bases fitting TRBD2. The CDR3 runs to 15 residues. CDR1 is LGHNA, CDR2 YNFKEQ, per germline. With 6 bases clipped from V and 9 bases from J, the junction kept 11 bases outside the gene matches. The CDR3 sequence is CASRLGLAVGREQFF. CDR3 nucleotide sequence: TGTGCCAGCAGACTCGGACTAGCGGTGGGGCGTGAGCAGTTCTTC.

The chain joins TRBV29-1 to TRBJ1-1; D remains unclear. The V end was cut by 7 bases, the J end by 10 bases, with 19 bases between. CDR1 and CDR2 (germline): SQVTM, ANQGSEA. The length of the CDR3 is 12 residues. DNA for the CDR3: TGCAGCGCCAGGTCTGATTGGGGTAGAGCTTTCTTT. Translated: CSARSDWGRAFF.

The chain uses TRBV7-9 and TRBJ2-3; 9 nucleotides line up with TRBD2. Germline CDR1 reads SEHNR; CDR2 reads FQNEAQ (reference sequence). The J segment lost 6 bases and the V segment lost 5 bases, leaving 12 bases of the junction unmatched. The CDR3 extends over 16 amino acids. The CDR3 DNA reads as TGTGCCAGCAGCCCATCCCCGGGACTAGCTTGTGATACGCAGTATTTT. It translates to CASSPSPGLACDTQYF.

This clonotype has just a few counts. This chain joins TRBV7-9 and TRBJ2-3, with D maybe TRBD2 (5 bases). The CDR3 has 15 amino acids. CDR1 is SEHNR, CDR2 FQNEAQ, per germline (reference sequence). V dropped 5 bases and J dropped 2 bases, with 14 bases sitting between them. This CDR3 is CASSADWKNTDTQYF. CDR3 DNA sequence: TGTGCCAGCAGCGCGGACTGGAAGAACACAGATACGCAGTATTTT.

This clonotype was seen a few times. The V gene is TRBV7-2, the J gene TRBJ2-1; possible D gene TRBD2, 7 bases. CDR3 length equals 16 residues. The germline CDR1 and CDR2 sequences are SGHTA and FQGNSA. Trimming pared 5 bases from V and 0 bases from J, leaving 14 bases between. This chain's CDR3 is CASSANRGASYNEQFF. CDR3 sequence (DNA): TGTGCCAGCAGCGCGAACCGGGGGGCCTCCTACAATGAGCAGTTCTTC.

This clonotype was found a few times. The rearrangement uses TRBV20-1 and TRBJ1-1; 8 bases match TRBD1. This CDR3 spans 13 amino acids. V shed 6 bases, J shed 1 base, and the junction held 4 bases outside the gene matches. Germline V gene sequence: CDR1 DFQATT, CDR2 SNEGSKA (reference sequence). CDR3: CSANRGTNTEAFF. In DNA, the CDR3 is TGCAGTGCCAACAGGGGGACGAACACTGAAGCTTTCTTT.

This clonotype was seen a few times. The chain employs TRBV5-1 and TRBJ1-1; D is possibly TRBD1 (5 bases). The length of the CDR3 is 15 residues. Germline V gene lookup returns CDR1 SGHRS and CDR2 YFSETQ. Trimming left V 0 bases short and J 0 bases short, with 9 bases between. CDR3 coding DNA: TGCGCCAGCAGCTTGGGGGTGACAGTGAACACTGAAGCTTTCTTT. It encodes CASSLGVTVNTEAFF.

This rearrangement joins TRBV7-9 to TRBJ2-7; no firm D call. This CDR3 contains 14 residues. The germline V gene encodes CDR1 SEHNR and CDR2 FQNEAQ (reference sequence). Trimming pared 11 bases from V and 3 bases from J, leaving 20 bases between. The CDR3 is CAGLMVVQNYEQYV. In DNA, the CDR3 is TGTGCCGGTCTAATGGTGGTGCAGAACTACGAGCAGTACGTC.

V gene TRBV6-2 or TRBV6-3 combines with J gene TRBJ2-7; either TRBD1 or TRBD2 may supply D (5 bases each). V dropped 6 bases and J dropped 7 bases, with 13 bases sitting between them. Germline loops: CDR1 MNHEY, CDR2 SVGEGT. This CDR3 contains 12 residues. CDR3 sequence reads: CASSGLEGEQYF. CDR3 DNA sequence: TGTGCCAGCAGCGGGCTCGAGGGGGAGCAGTACTTC.

This chain joins TRBV6-2 or TRBV6-3 and TRBJ2-1; 10 bases align to TRBD1. Looked up from germline, CDR1 is MNHEY and CDR2 is SVGEGT. The CDR3 is made up of 13 amino acids. V was clipped by 8 bases and J by 9 bases; unmatched bases: 7. CDR3: CASLDRGHGEQFF. CDR3 nucleotides: TGTGCCAGCCTCGACAGGGGGCACGGTGAGCAGTTCTTC.

This clonotype was detected only a few times. The V gene is TRBV28, the J gene TRBJ2-1, with D tentatively TRBD1 (6 bases). The CDR3 has 13 residues. Trimming took off 8 bases at V and 4 bases at J, with 12 bases between the two ends. The germline gives CDR1 MDHEN, CDR2 SYDVKM. The chain's CDR3 is CASGTFGYNEQFF. The CDR3 coding sequence is TGTGCCAGCGGGACATTTGGATACAATGAGCAGTTCTTC.

This clonotype was observed a few times. The chain combines TRBV9 with TRBJ1-1; D possibly corresponds to TRBD1 (5 bases). Trimming removed 0 bases from V and 7 bases from J, with 16 bases in between. The length of the CDR3 is 15 residues. Germline V gives CDR1 SGDLS, CDR2 YYNGEE. The CDR3 nucleotides are TGTGCCAGCAGCGTAGGTGCAGGGCACACGGTTGAAGCTTTCTTT. Translation gives CASSVGAGHTVEAFF.

The chain recombines TRBV7-8 with TRBJ2-3, with D perhaps TRBD1 or TRBD2 (6 bases each). V gave up 2 bases and J gave up 3 bases, with 15 bases separating them. The CDR3 runs 16 residues. Looked up from germline, CDR1 is SGHVS and CDR2 is FQNEAQ. CDR3 loop: CASSLTWRRGTDTQYF. CDR3 nucleotide sequence: TGTGCCAGCAGCTTAACGTGGCGGAGGGGGACAGATACGCAGTATTTT.

This clonotype has at least ten counts. CDR3 sequence: CASSLGVTTGELFF. The CDR3 nucleotides are TGTGCCAGCAGCTTGGGCGTGACCACCGGGGAGCTGTTTTTT. The J gene is TRBJ2-2, the V gene TRBV5-6; D call uncertain. Germline lookup yields CDR1 SGHDT and CDR2 YYEEEE. V lost 0 bases to trimming and J lost 4 bases, with 7 bases between them. This CDR3 has 14 amino acids.

The chain has TRBV2 and TRBJ1-6; D is undetermined. CDR1 is SNHLY, CDR2 FYNNEI, per germline. Trimming removed 3 bases from V and 8 bases from J, with 11 bases in between. The CDR3 loop spans 14 amino acids. The CDR3 nucleotides are TGTGCCAGCAGTGACGCCCGCGTTTATTCACCCCTCCACTTT. This gives the protein CASSDARVYSPLHF. Based on the CDR3 plus reference TRBV2 and TRBJ1-6, the full variable domain is EPEVTQTPSHQVTQMGQEVILRCVPISNHLYFYWYRQILGQKVEFLVSFYNNEISEKSEIFDDQFSVERPDGSNFTLKIRSTKLEDSAMYFCASSDARVYSPLHFGNGTRLTVT.

This clonotype was recorded a few times. The rearrangement links TRBV5-1 to TRBJ1-1; maybe TRBD1 (5 bases). CDR3 length: 13 amino acids. The germline V and J ends were trimmed by 8 bases and 3 bases, with 14 bases remaining between them. Germline V CDR1 and CDR2: SGHRS, YFSETQ. The CDR3 sequence is CASMGQVDTEAFF. In DNA, the CDR3 is TGCGCCAGTATGGGGCAGGTCGACACTGAAGCTTTCTTT.

The sample holds a few counts of this clonotype. The chain couples TRBV11-2 to TRBJ2-5, with TRBD2 identical over 8 bases. This CDR3 comprises 15 residues. J was trimmed by 2 bases and V by 4 bases; bases with no gene match: 6. CDR1 is SGHAT and CDR2 is FQNNGV in the germline V gene. The CDR3 nucleotides are TGTGCCAGCAGCTCACTAGCGGAAAGACAAGAGACCCAGTACTTC. Protein product: CASSSLAERQETQYF. The full variable domain, completed using reference TRBV11-2 and TRBJ2-5, is EAGVAQSPRYKIIEKRQSVAFWCNPISGHATLYWYQQILGQGPKLLIQFQNNGVVDDSQLPKDRFSAERLKGVDSTLKIQPAKLEDSAVYLCASSSLAERQETQYFGPGTRLLVL.

The chain employs TRBV6-4 and TRBJ2-5; no clear D. CDR1 and CDR2 (germline): MRHNA, SNTAGT. The CDR3 spans 13 residues. Deletions cut 3 bases from V and 5 bases from J, with 10 bases between. The CDR3 is CASSEWRRETQYF. The CDR3 region has the DNA TGTGCCAGCAGTGAGTGGCGAAGGGAGACCCAGTACTTC.

This clonotype was counted between two and nine times. V and J are TRBV11-3 and TRBJ2-2; 9 bases are shared with TRBD1. This CDR3 is built from 14 residues. CDR1 is SGHNT, CDR2 YENEEA, per germline. Losses at the gene ends were 7 bases for V and 3 bases for J; bases not matched to a gene: 3. This chain's CDR3 is CASTGQGDTGELFF. Here the CDR3 DNA reads TGTGCCAGCACGGGACAGGGTGACACCGGGGAGCTGTTTTTT.